Following are 10 T cell receptor beta chains from one sample sequenced in a study of shared clonotypes between healthy human individuals. Only in-frame clones appear in the TCRdb table, and some are missing; sequencing was by immunoSEQ multiplex PCR. The sample holds about 1.1 million clones, around 77% seen once. The sequenced sample was memory CD4+ T cells from PBMCs. The subset was: CD45RA-negative fraction. These receptors all come from a man between 18 and 35 years old in good health. Some clones in this sample may be carry-over from other donors' samples.

V usage is TRBV9 and J usage is TRBJ2-2, with 11 bases that match TRBD2. The junction had 5 bases not matched to a gene; V was cut back by 3 bases and J by 4 bases. This CDR3 is 16 amino acids long. Germline CDR1 and CDR2: SGDLS and YYNGEE. The CDR3 DNA is TGTGCCAGCAGCGCCCGACTAGCGGGAACCACCGGGGAGCTGTTTTTT. Residues: CASSARLAGTTGELFF.

The chain has TRBV7-2 and TRBJ1-5, with TRBD1 identical over 7 bases. With 5 bases clipped from V and 5 bases from J, the junction kept 6 bases outside the gene matches. This CDR3 spans 14 amino acids. In germline, CDR1 is SGHTA, CDR2 FQGNSA. The CDR3 loop is CASSQTGFDQPQHF. CDR3 nucleotides: TGTGCCAGCAGCCAGACAGGGTTTGATCAGCCCCAGCATTTT.

This clone was observed a few times. J is TRBJ2-7 and V is TRBV6-1, with TRBD2 matching 7 bases. There are 13 residues in the CDR3. With 3 bases clipped from V and 4 bases from J, the junction kept 3 bases outside the gene matches. Germline V lookup: CDR1 MNHNS, CDR2 SASEGT. CDR3 in amino acids: CASSEGTKYEQYF. CDR3 DNA sequence: TGTGCCAGCAGTGAGGGGACTAAATACGAGCAGTACTTC.

The V gene is TRBV7-9, the J gene TRBJ1-1; TRBD1 might be the D (6 bases). The V gene lost 4 bases and the J gene lost 3 bases, with 15 bases spanning the gap. The CDR3 runs to 15 residues. Germline loops: CDR1 SEHNR, CDR2 FQNEAQ (reference sequence). The CDR3: CASSSTSGAYTEAFF. For the CDR3, the DNA is TGTGCCAGCAGCTCCACCTCGGGGGCTTACACTGAAGCTTTCTTT.

This clone showed up many times. This chain connects TRBV20-1 to TRBJ2-5; D is ambiguous. V was pared by 6 bases and J by 5 bases, with 7 bases between. Per germline, CDR1 DFQATT and CDR2 SNEGSKA (reference sequence). The CDR3 is 10 residues long. The CDR3 loop is CSAAHETQYF. For the CDR3, the DNA is TGCAGTGCAGCTCACGAGACCCAGTACTTC.

V usage is TRBV7-2 and J usage is TRBJ1-1, with 9 bases that match TRBD1. The CDR3 is 14 residues long. The germline V gene has CDR1 SGHTA and CDR2 FQGNSA. Losses at the gene ends were 1 base for V and 9 bases for J; bases not matched to a gene: 6. The CDR3 sequence is CASSLGLGTGKAFF. CDR3 DNA sequence: TGTGCCAGCAGCTTAGGGCTCGGGACAGGGAAAGCTTTCTTT.

V gene TRBV5-4 combines with J gene TRBJ2-3; D not certain. CDR3 length: 13 amino acids. Deletions cut 3 bases from V and 6 bases from J, with 11 bases between. Germline CDR1 is SGHNT and CDR2 is YYREEE (reference sequence). CDR3 protein: CASSSTGADTQYF. In DNA, the CDR3 is TGTGCCAGCAGCTCGACTGGTGCCGATACGCAGTATTTT.

The CDR3 DNA reads as TGCGCCAGCAGCTTGGAGGTGGGGTCAGAGACCCAGTACTTC. It yields the protein CASSLEVGSETQYF. This chain links TRBV5-1 with TRBJ2-5; D unresolved. CDR1 and CDR2 (germline): SGHRS, YFSETQ. This CDR3 has 14 amino acids. V lost 0 bases and J lost 4, with 10 bases in between.

This clone has just one count. The chain combines TRBV7-7 with TRBJ2-5, with unresolved D. The better agreement between TRBJ2-7 and the DNA end casts doubt on the J call. The germline CDR1 and CDR2 sequences are SSHAT and FNYEAQ (reference sequence). This CDR3 is 16 amino acids long. CDR3 sequence (DNA): TGTGCCAGCAGCCAACGGGTTGGTGGGGTTACCTCCGAGCAGTACTTC. Translated: CASSQRVGGVTSEQYF.

The chain uses TRBV27 and TRBJ2-2; no clear D gene. The CDR3 runs 15 residues. Germline assignment: CDR1 MNHEY and CDR2 SMNVEV (reference sequence). Trimming removed 5 bases at V and 4 bases at J, with 14 bases between. In DNA, the CDR3 is TGTGCCAGCAGTCCCCTTCGTGGGATCACCGGGGAGCTGTTTTTT. It specifies CASSPLRGITGELFF.